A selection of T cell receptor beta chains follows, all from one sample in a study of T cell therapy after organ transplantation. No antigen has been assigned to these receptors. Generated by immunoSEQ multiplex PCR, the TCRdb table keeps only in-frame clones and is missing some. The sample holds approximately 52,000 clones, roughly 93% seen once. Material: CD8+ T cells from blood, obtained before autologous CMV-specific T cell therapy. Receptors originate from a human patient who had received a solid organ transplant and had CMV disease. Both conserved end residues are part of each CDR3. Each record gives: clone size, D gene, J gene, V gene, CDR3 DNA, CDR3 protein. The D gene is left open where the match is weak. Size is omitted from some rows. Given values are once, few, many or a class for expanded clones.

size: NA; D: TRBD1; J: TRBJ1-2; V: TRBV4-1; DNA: TGCGCCAGCAGCCACCCCGGACAGGGGTCTAACTATGTCTATGGCTACACCTTC; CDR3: CASSHPGQGSNYVYGYTF
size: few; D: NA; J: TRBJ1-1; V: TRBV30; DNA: TGTGCCTGGAGTGTTGGGGGTCGCGGTGAAGCTTTCTTT; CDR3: CAWSVGGRGEAFF
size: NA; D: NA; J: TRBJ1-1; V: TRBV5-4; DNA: TGTGCCAGCAGCTTGTTTACTGGTGGAGGGGAGGCTTTCTTT; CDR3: CASSLFTGGGEAFF
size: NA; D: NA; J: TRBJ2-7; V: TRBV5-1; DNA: TGCGCCAGCAGCCCCCCTATTGGGGCCTACGAGCAGTACTTC; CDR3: CASSPPIGAYEQYF
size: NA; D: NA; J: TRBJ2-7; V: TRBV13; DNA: TGTGCCAGCAGCCAGACGGGCGCGGGGAGGCACGAGCAGTACTTC; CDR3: CASSQTGAGRHEQYF
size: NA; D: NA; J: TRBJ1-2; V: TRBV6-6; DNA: TGTGCCAGCAGTTACGGTCCAGGGCGCTATGGCTACACCTTC; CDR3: CASSYGPGRYGYTF
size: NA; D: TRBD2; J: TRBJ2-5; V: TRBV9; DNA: TGTGCCAGCAGCGTAGAGGCTAGCGGCCACCAAGAGACCCAGTACTTC; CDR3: CASSVEASGHQETQYF
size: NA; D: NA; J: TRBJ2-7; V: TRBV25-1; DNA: TGTGCCACCGAACCGACGGCATCCTACGAGCAGTACTTC; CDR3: CATEPTASYEQYF
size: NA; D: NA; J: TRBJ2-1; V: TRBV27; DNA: TGTGCCAGCACGCGGCTGGAATACAATGAGCAGTTCTTC; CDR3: CASTRLEYNEQFF
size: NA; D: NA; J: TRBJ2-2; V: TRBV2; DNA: TGTGCCAGCAGTGATGGTTCGGCGAACACCGGGGAGCTGTTTTTT; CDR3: CASSDGSANTGELFF
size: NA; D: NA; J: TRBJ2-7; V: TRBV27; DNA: TGTGCCAGCAGTTCCTCGCGGGACACCTACGAGCAGTACTTC; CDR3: CASSSSRDTYEQYF
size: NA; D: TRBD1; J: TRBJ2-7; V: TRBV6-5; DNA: TGTGCCACCAAAAAGGGGGCCCACGAGCAGTACTTC; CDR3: CATKKGAHEQYF
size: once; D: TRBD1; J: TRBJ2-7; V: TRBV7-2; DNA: TGTGCCAGCACCAGGACAGGGACGGACGAGCAGTACTTC; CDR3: CASTRTGTDEQYF
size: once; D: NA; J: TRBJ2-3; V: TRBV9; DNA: TGTGCCAGCAGCTTCTCCCGGGGTACACTCACGCCGGGAGATACGCAGTATTTT; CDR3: CASSFSRGTLTPGDTQYF
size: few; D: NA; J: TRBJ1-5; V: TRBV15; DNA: TGTGCCACCAGCATCCGACAGGCTAATCAGCCCCAGCATTTT; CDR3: CATSIRQANQPQHF
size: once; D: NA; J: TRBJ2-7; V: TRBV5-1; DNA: TGCGTCTCAGCAGAAGAGGGGTCGTCCTACGAGCAGTACTTC; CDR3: CVSAEEGSSYEQYF
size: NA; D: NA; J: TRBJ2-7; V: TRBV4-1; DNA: TGCGCCAGCAGCCAAGATGGTAGCGGACTTGGGGAGCAGTACTTC; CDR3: CASSQDGSGLGEQYF
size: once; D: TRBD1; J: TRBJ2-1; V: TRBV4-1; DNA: TGCGCCAGCAGCCAAGTAATGGCAGGGGGCCGTAGGGAGCAGTTCTTC; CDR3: CASSQVMAGGRREQFF
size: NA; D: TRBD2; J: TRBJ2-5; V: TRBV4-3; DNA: TGCGCCAGCAGCCAAGATAGCGGGGGGGTTCGAGGCCAAGAGACCCAGTACTTC; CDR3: CASSQDSGGVRGQETQYF
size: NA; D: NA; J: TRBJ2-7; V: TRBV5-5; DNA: TGTGCCAGCAGCTTGGTCACAGGGAGCATCTACGAGCAGTACTTC; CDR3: CASSLVTGSIYEQYF
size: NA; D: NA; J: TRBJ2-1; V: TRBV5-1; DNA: TGCGCCAGCAGCTTGGACGACAACCCCTACAATGAGCAGTTCTTC; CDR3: CASSLDDNPYNEQFF
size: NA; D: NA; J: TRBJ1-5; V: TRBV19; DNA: TGTGCCAGTTTTGGGGATGGCAATCAGCCCCAGCATTTT; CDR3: CASFGDGNQPQHF
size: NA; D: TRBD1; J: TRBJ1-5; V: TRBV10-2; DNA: TGCGCCAGCAGGGGGACAGGGGGTTTTGGTCAGCCCCAGCATTTT; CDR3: CASRGTGGFGQPQHF
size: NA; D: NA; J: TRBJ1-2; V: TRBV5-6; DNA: TGTGCCAGCAGCTTGGCCGGGGCAAACTATGGCTACACCTTC; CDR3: CASSLAGANYGYTF